These T cell receptor beta chains were read from a single sample in a study of shared clonotypes between healthy human individuals. Here immunoSEQ multiplex PCR was the method, and the copy in TCRdb shows in-frame clones only, minus some. The sample has hundreds of thousands of clones, about 95% seen once. The sequenced sample consisted of naive CD8+ T cells sorted from blood. The receptors were gathered from a woman in her thirties in good health. Each CDR3 is given with its conserved first and last residue. D genes are given only for firm matches. Size values are once, few and many counts, or a class for expanded clones, and some rows have none.

v_call	j_call	d_call	clone_size	cdr3_aa	cdr3_nt
TRBV6-1	TRBJ1-5	TRBD1	-	CASSARGWQGVPSPQHF	TGTGCCAGCAGTGCCAGGGGGTGGCAGGGCGTTCCCTCGCCCCAGCATTTT
TRBV28	TRBJ2-1	-	-	CASSLLNEQFF	TGTGCCAGCAGTTTACTCAATGAGCAGTTCTTC
TRBV5-1	TRBJ2-7	TRBD2	few	CASSTGTSGGDEQYF	TGCGCCAGCAGCACGGGGACTAGCGGAGGGGACGAGCAGTACTTC
TRBV7-6	TRBJ1-1	TRBD1	-	CASSLAGTVNTEAFF	TGTGCCAGCAGCTTAGCGGGGACAGTGAACACTGAAGCTTTCTTT
TRBV11-1	TRBJ1-1	-	-	CASSLAEGGTEAFF	TGTGCCAGCAGCTTAGCCGAAGGCGGGACTGAAGCTTTCTTT
TRBV19	TRBJ1-1	-	few	CASRPAENTEAFF	TGTGCCAGTAGGCCCGCGGAGAACACTGAAGCTTTCTTT
TRBV9	TRBJ2-1	TRBD1	-	CASSAGTGDYNEQFF	TGTGCCAGCAGCGCCGGGACAGGGGATTACAATGAGCAGTTCTTC
TRBV28	TRBJ2-7	TRBD2	-	CASSLWAGGTYEQYF	TGTGCCAGCAGTTTATGGGCGGGAGGGACCTACGAGCAGTACTTC
TRBV7-9	TRBJ1-2	-	-	CASSSPTGNYGYTF	TGTGCCAGCAGCTCACCAACAGGGAACTATGGCTACACCTTC
TRBV6-5	TRBJ2-7	-	once	CASSYKEVSYEQYF	TGTGCCAGCAGTTACAAGGAGGTGTCCTACGAGCAGTACTTC
TRBV10-2	TRBJ2-3	TRBD2	-	CASGTSGPDTQYF	TGCGCCAGTGGGACTAGCGGGCCAGATACGCAGTATTTT
TRBV18	TRBJ2-3	-	-	CASSPGDTQYF	TGTGCCAGCTCACCGGGAGATACGCAGTATTTT
TRBV15	TRBJ2-7	TRBD2	-	CATSRFESSGYPYEQYF	TGTGCCACCAGCCGATTCGAAAGTAGCGGGTACCCCTACGAGCAGTACTTC
TRBV4-1	TRBJ1-6	-	-	CASSQGRGVGSPLHF	TGCGCCAGCAGCCAAGGTAGGGGGGTAGGTTCACCCCTCCACTTT
TRBV19	TRBJ1-5	TRBD1	-	CASSNPGQHYSNQPQHF	TGTGCCAGTAGTAACCCGGGACAGCATTATAGCAATCAGCCCCAGCATTTT
TRBV7-2	TRBJ2-2	TRBD2	-	CASSLVGRAGSPTGELFF	TGTGCCAGCAGCTTGGTCGGGAGGGCCGGTAGCCCCACCGGGGAGCTGTTTTTT
TRBV6-4	TRBJ2-5	-	-	CASSDFLAAQETQYF	TGTGCCAGCAGTGACTTTTTAGCGGCCCAAGAGACCCAGTACTTC
TRBV5-6	TRBJ2-1	-	-	CASSLVSAQTPYNEQFF	TGTGCCAGCAGCTTGGTATCAGCCCAAACCCCCTACAATGAGCAGTTCTTC
TRBV7-9	TRBJ2-2	-	-	CASSLPGLTAPGELFF	TGTGCCAGCAGCTTGCCAGGACTTACTGCGCCCGGGGAGCTGTTTTTT
TRBV11-1	TRBJ2-1	TRBD2	-	CASSVSGSDEQFF	TGTGCCAGCAGCGTTAGCGGGAGTGATGAGCAGTTCTTC
TRBV27	TRBJ2-7	-	-	CASSLIGNLYEQYF	TGTGCCAGCAGTTTAATTGGAAATCTCTACGAGCAGTACTTC
TRBV5-3	TRBJ2-7	TRBD2	once	CARSMPLAGICVEQYF	TGTGCCAGAAGCATGCCCCTAGCGGGAATCTGCGTAGAGCAGTACTTC
TRBV30	TRBJ2-1	-	-	CAWRGLSRYNEQFF	TGTGCCTGGAGGGGACTTAGTAGGTACAATGAGCAGTTCTTC
TRBV28	TRBJ2-7	TRBD2	-	CASRTSGNYEQYF	TGTGCCAGCAGGACTAGCGGGAACTACGAGCAGTACTTC
TRBV4-1	TRBJ2-7	-	-	CASSQGQGGLYEQYF	TGCGCCAGCAGCCAAGGGCAGGGGGGTCTCTACGAGCAGTACTTC
TRBV28	TRBJ1-1	-	-	CASSSTDIMNTEAFF	TGTGCCAGCAGTAGCACGGACATCATGAACACTGAAGCTTTCTTT
TRBV27	TRBJ2-1	TRBD2	-	CASRTSGSNEQFF	TGTGCCAGCAGGACTAGCGGGAGTAATGAGCAGTTCTTC
TRBV7-9	TRBJ2-3	TRBD2	-	CASSPGTSGTDTQYF	TGTGCCAGCAGCCCCGGGACTAGCGGAACAGATACGCAGTATTTT
TRBV27	TRBJ1-1	TRBD1	-	CASSLTGAILNTEAFF	TGTGCCAGCAGTTTAACAGGGGCGATTTTGAACACTGAAGCTTTCTTT
TRBV27	TRBJ2-7	-	-	CASSPSADAYEQYF	TGTGCCAGCAGTCCCAGTGCGGATGCCTACGAGCAGTACTTC
TRBV9	TRBJ2-3	TRBD2	-	CASGDGTSGSWDTQYF	TGTGCCAGCGGGGACGGGACTAGCGGGAGTTGGGATACGCAGTATTTT
TRBV5-1	TRBJ2-2	-	-	CASSSSGPTGELFF	TGCGCCAGCAGCTCCTCGGGACCAACCGGGGAGCTGTTTTTT
TRBV6-6	TRBJ1-3	-	-	CASSWGRVSGNTIYF	TGTGCCAGCAGTTGGGGCAGGGTCTCTGGAAACACCATATATTTT
TRBV19	TRBJ1-2	TRBD1	-	CATKDRVKSNYGYTF	TGTGCCACCAAGGACAGGGTTAAATCAAACTATGGCTACACCTTC
TRBV6-6	TRBJ2-2	-	-	CASTSSETGELFF	TGTGCCAGCACTTCAAGCGAGACCGGGGAGCTGTTTTTT
TRBV5-6	TRBJ1-5	-	-	CASSLGQYSNQPQHF	TGTGCCAGCAGCTTGGGACAGTATAGCAATCAGCCCCAGCATTTT
TRBV6-5	TRBJ2-7	-	-	CASRGGSGYEQYF	TGTGCCAGCAGAGGGGGGAGTGGTTACGAGCAGTACTTC
TRBV5-6	TRBJ2-3	-	-	CASSLDGSTDTQYF	TGTGCCAGCAGCTTGGATGGCAGCACAGATACGCAGTATTTT
TRBV7-9	TRBJ1-1	-	-	CASSQTMNTEAFF	TGTGCCAGCAGCCAAACTATGAACACTGAAGCTTTCTTT
TRBV13	TRBJ2-7	-	-	CASRDRNYEQYF	TGTGCCAGCAGAGACAGAAACTACGAGCAGTACTTC
TRBV5-4	TRBJ2-7	-	-	CASSGTVGGYEQYF	TGTGCCAGCAGCGGGACAGTCGGGGGGTACGAGCAGTACTTC
TRBV9	TRBJ1-1	-	once	CASSVGPGLNTEAFF	TGTGCCAGCAGCGTTGGTCCAGGGTTGAACACTGAAGCTTTCTTT
TRBV27	TRBJ2-7	TRBD2	-	CASSFSTSGTEQYF	TGTGCCAGCAGTTTTTCGACTAGCGGGACCGAGCAGTACTTC
TRBV5-4	TRBJ1-2	-	-	CASSLDETYGYTF	TGTGCCAGCAGCTTAGACGAAACCTATGGCTACACCTTC
TRBV28	TRBJ1-4	-	-	CASSLKGNLANEKLFF	TGTGCCAGCAGTTTAAAGGGGAACCTGGCTAATGAAAAACTGTTTTTT
TRBV6-1	TRBJ2-7	-	-	CASSVRTLYEQYF	TGTGCCAGCAGCGTCCGTACACTGTACGAGCAGTACTTC
TRBV28	TRBJ2-7	TRBD1	-	CASSPFGADRFSYEQYF	TGTGCCAGCAGTCCCTTTGGCGCGGACAGGTTTTCCTACGAGCAGTACTTC
TRBV27	TRBJ2-5	-	-	CASSEGYQETQYF	TGTGCCAGCAGTGAGGGGTACCAAGAGACCCAGTACTTC
TRBV28	TRBJ2-1	-	-	CASSSLGASSYNEQFF	TGTGCCAGCAGTTCCCTTGGGGCGAGCTCCTACAATGAGCAGTTCTTC
TRBV10-1	TRBJ2-7	-	-	CASSVGKGSYEQYF	TGCGCCAGCAGTGTTGGAAAAGGGTCCTACGAGCAGTACTTC
TRBV6-5	TRBJ2-7	-	-	CASSYGRGPYEQYF	TGTGCCAGCAGTTACGGCAGGGGCCCGTACGAGCAGTACTTC
TRBV15	TRBJ2-2	TRBD1	-	CATSVQGALDTGELFF	TGTGCCACCAGCGTCCAGGGGGCGTTGGACACCGGGGAGCTGTTTTTT
TRBV2	TRBJ1-3	-	-	CASSEGGASETGNTIYF	TGTGCCAGCAGTGAAGGTGGGGCCAGCGAGACTGGAAACACCATATATTTT
TRBV5-6	TRBJ2-1	-	-	CASSLGSRRLNEQFF	TGTGCCAGCAGCTTGGGTTCCCGAAGGTTGAATGAGCAGTTCTTC
TRBV11-2	TRBJ1-1	TRBD1	-	CASPWGAGTGLPEAFF	TGTGCCAGCCCTTGGGGTGCCGGGACAGGGCTACCTGAAGCTTTCTTT
TRBV2	TRBJ2-7	TRBD1	-	CASSNTGGKEVRGNQYEQYF	TGTGCCAGCAGTAATACAGGGGGCAAAGAGGTCCGAGGCAATCAGTACGAGCAGTACTTC
TRBV5-1	TRBJ2-3	-	-	CASSSPGTTDTQYF	TGCGCCAGCAGCTCTCCGGGAACCACAGATACGCAGTATTTT
TRBV13	TRBJ1-2	-	-	CASSLGPGTPNYGYTF	TGTGCCAGCAGCTTAGGCCCCGGGACACCCAACTATGGCTACACCTTC